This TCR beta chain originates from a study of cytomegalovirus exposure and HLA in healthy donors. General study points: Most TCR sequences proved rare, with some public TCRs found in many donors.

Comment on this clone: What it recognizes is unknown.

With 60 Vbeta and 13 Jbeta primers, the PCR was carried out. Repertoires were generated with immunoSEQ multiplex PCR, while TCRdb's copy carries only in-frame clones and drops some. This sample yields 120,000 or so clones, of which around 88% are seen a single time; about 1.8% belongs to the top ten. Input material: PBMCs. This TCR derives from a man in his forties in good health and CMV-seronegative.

In DNA form, the CDR3 reads TGCGCCAGCAGCTTGTCGGGGGACCTCCGGGAAGCTTTCTTT. This sequence encodes CASSLSGDLREAFF. The rearrangement links TRBV5-1 to TRBJ1-1, with a possible D match to TRBD1 (5 bases). Germline V gene lookup returns CDR1 SGHRS and CDR2 YFSETQ. This CDR3 has 14 amino acids. V lost 1 base, J lost 8 bases, and 15 bases lay in between.